Presented here are 2 T cell receptor beta chains from one specimen sequenced in a study of shared clonotypes between healthy human individuals. TCRdb keeps only in-frame clones here, not all; method: immunoSEQ multiplex PCR. The sample lists about 680,000 clones, approximately 75% occurring once. Sequencing used memory CD4+ T cells sorted from blood. Subset here: CD45RA-negative fraction. These receptors came from a woman in her thirties in good health.

Here the CDR3 DNA reads TGTGCCAGCTCCCCCTCCGGGGAAAGGGGCTCAGCTTTCTTT. It yields the protein CASSPSGERGSAFF. V usage is TRBV18 and J usage is TRBJ1-1, with D possibly being TRBD1 (5 bases). This CDR3 is built from 14 residues. CDR1 KGHSH and CDR2 LQKENI come from the germline V gene. V was pared by 6 bases and J by 10 bases, with 21 bases between.

V is TRBV4-2 and J is TRBJ1-1; D is ambiguous. The V end lost 5 bases, the J end lost 6 bases, and 22 bases lay between the germline ends. Looked up from germline, CDR1 is LGHNA and CDR2 is YNFKEQ. CDR3 length: 16 residues. CDR3 nucleotides: TGTGCCAGCAGCGCCGCCGCCGGACGGGCTAACCCTGAAGCTTTCTTT. Translated: CASSAAAGRANPEAFF.